What follows are 27 T cell receptor beta chains derived from one specimen sequenced in a study of blood T cell repertoires in COVID-19. Clones were read by immunoSEQ multiplex PCR, and TCRdb kept only the in-frame ones, dropping some. This table holds under 150,000 clones, 85% found once. The sample comprised peripheral blood. The receptors stem from a human donor in a cohort sampled during active COVID-19.

V gene TRBV4-3 combines with J gene TRBJ1-1, with D possibly TRBD1 on 5 matching bases. The CDR3 contains 16 residues. V lost 0 bases and J 5 bases, leaving 16 bases between the germline ends. Per the germline V gene, CDR1 is LGHNA and CDR2 is YSLEER. CDR3 DNA: TGCGCCAGCAGCCAAGATCAGGCAGGGCTGAGAACTGAAGCTTTCTTT. Translating it yields CASSQDQAGLRTEAFF.

The J gene is TRBJ1-2, the V gene TRBV7-2, with 8 bases aligning to TRBD1. Germline CDR1 SGHTA, CDR2 FQGNSA. The CDR3 is 15 amino acids. Trimming at V came to 4 bases and at J to 4 bases, leaving 8 bases not matched to a gene. This CDR3 is CASSSGTGIGYGYTF. CDR3 sequence (DNA): TGTGCCAGCAGCTCCGGGACAGGAATCGGCTATGGCTACACCTTC. The full variable domain, rest sourced from reference TRBV7-2 and TRBJ1-2, is GAGVSQSPSNKVTEKGKDVELRCDPISGHTALYWYRQSLGQGLEFLIYFQGNSAPDKSGLPSDRFSAERTGGSVSTLTIQRTQQEDSAVYLCASSSGTGIGYGYTFGSGTRLTVV.

V gene TRBV10-3 combines with J gene TRBJ2-1; the D gene is possibly TRBD2 (6 bases). CDR1 is ENHRY and CDR2 is SYGVKD in the germline V gene. V lost 4 bases, J lost 8 bases, and 15 bases lay in between. CDR3 size: 14 residues. CDR3 in DNA: TGTGCCATCAGTGCTAGCCAGGGAGGCGATGAGCAGTTCTTC. Translation: CAISASQGGDEQFF.

This rearrangement joins TRBV25-1 to TRBJ1-1; weak D call: TRBD1 (6 bases). Germline assignment: CDR1 MGHDK and CDR2 SYGVNS. V was pared by 4 bases and J by 8 bases, with 17 bases between. The CDR3 contains 14 residues. As DNA, the CDR3 is TGTGCCAGCAGTGCCCTCAGGGAGGGGGGGGAAGCTTTCTTT. Its protein product is CASSALREGGEAFF. The full variable domain, in which reference TRBV25-1 and TRBJ1-1 provide the parts outside the CDR3, is EADIYQTPRYLVIGTGKKITLECSQTMGHDKMYWYQQDPGMELHLIHYSYGVNSTEKGDLSSESTVSRIRTEHFPLTLESARPSHTSQYLCASSALREGGEAFFGQGTRLTVV.

CDR3: CASSFLSGGGSETQYF. The CDR3 nucleotides read TGTGCCAGCAGTTTCCTTAGCGGGGGAGGGTCGGAGACCCAGTACTTC. V gene TRBV28 combines with J gene TRBJ2-5; TRBD2 matches at 9 bases. The ends lost 3 bases at V and 5 bases at J; junction bases unmatched: 10. This CDR3 is 16 amino acids long. Per germline, CDR1 MDHEN and CDR2 SYDVKM.

The rearrangement joins TRBV4-3 to TRBJ2-1; tentative D call: TRBD2 (5 bases). Trimming pared 7 bases from V and 8 bases from J, leaving 6 bases between. Looked up from germline, CDR1 is LGHNA and CDR2 is YSLEER. The CDR3 sequence is 10 residues long. CDR3 DNA sequence: TGCGCCAGCAACGGGGATGAGCAGTTCTTC. Translating it yields CASNGDEQFF.

There are a few counts of this clone. V is TRBV11-3 and J is TRBJ2-1, with 9 bases matching TRBD1. V lost 5 bases to trimming and J lost 9 bases; unmatched junction nucleotides: 11. Germline CDR1 and CDR2: SGHNT and YENEEA. The CDR3 spans 15 residues. CDR3 sequence: CASSRGQGSGAEQFF. The CDR3 DNA sequence: TGTGCCAGCAGCCGGGGACAGGGCAGCGGAGCTGAGCAGTTCTTC.

The table lists this clone with a count of one. The CDR3 is CASNWRGAGALNTEAFF. CDR3 nucleotide sequence: TGTGCCAGTAATTGGAGGGGAGCCGGGGCCCTGAACACTGAAGCTTTCTTT. The chain employs TRBV19 and TRBJ1-1, with a weak D call TRBD1 (5 bases). The CDR3 is 17 residues long. Germline CDR1 is LNHDA and CDR2 is SQIVND (reference sequence). Between the trimmed V and J ends, which lost 7 bases and 0 bases, there was a span of 21 bases.

This clone was recorded once. The chain has TRBV6-6 and TRBJ1-1; 9 nucleotides agree with TRBD1. The CDR3 is 13 amino acids. Germline lookup yields CDR1 MNHNY and CDR2 SVGAGI (reference sequence). J lost 4 bases, V lost 6 bases, and 3 bases had no gene match. The CDR3 protein is CASSTTGGTEAFF. In DNA, the CDR3 is TGTGCCAGCAGCACGACAGGGGGCACTGAAGCTTTCTTT.

CDR3 sequence reads: CASSEAQASSGNTIYF. The CDR3 DNA reads as TGTGCCAGCAGTGAAGCGCAGGCCAGCTCTGGAAACACCATATATTTT. The J gene is TRBJ1-3, the V gene TRBV2; the D is unclear. The V gene lost 0 bases and the J gene lost 0 bases, with 9 bases spanning the gap. The germline gives CDR1 SNHLY, CDR2 FYNNEI. This CDR3 is 16 amino acids long. Variable domain in full (rest from reference TRBV2 and TRBJ1-3): EPEVTQTPSHQVTQMGQEVILRCVPISNHLYFYWYRQILGQKVEFLVSFYNNEISEKSEIFDDQFSVERPDGSNFTLKIRSTKLEDSAMYFCASSEAQASSGNTIYFGEGSWLTVV.

The V gene is TRBV7-2, the J gene TRBJ1-1; a weak D match, TRBD1 (5 bases). The ends were cut back, 5 bases at V and 8 bases at J, with 15 bases in the middle. Germline lookup yields CDR1 SGHTA and CDR2 FQGNSA. The CDR3 sequence is 13 residues long. In DNA form, the CDR3 reads TGTGCCAGCAGCCTCCCAGGGACTTTAGAAGCTTTCTTT. This codes for CASSLPGTLEAFF.

This sequence joins TRBV7-8 and TRBJ1-5; possible D gene TRBD1, 6 bases. This CDR3 is built from 15 residues. The V end lost 3 bases, the J end lost 4 bases, and 13 bases lay between the germline ends. Looked up from germline, CDR1 is SGHVS and CDR2 is FQNEAQ. CDR3 in DNA: TGTGCCAGCAGCTTTTCCCGAGGGGGAAATCAGCCCCAGCATTTT. Amino acids: CASSFSRGGNQPQHF.

DNA of the CDR3: TGTGCCAGCAACGCGGGGCGTTCGGCCGGGGAGCTGTTTTTT. It is translated as CASNAGRSAGELFF. The chain couples TRBV7-9 to TRBJ2-2; D is perhaps TRBD2 (6 bases). The CDR3 length is 14 residues. Germline V CDR1 and CDR2: SEHNR, FQNEAQ (reference sequence). Trimming pared 7 bases from V and 6 bases from J, leaving 15 bases between. Variable domain in full (rest from reference TRBV7-9 and TRBJ2-2): DTGVSQNPRHKITKRGQNVTFRCDPISEHNRLYWYRQTLGQGPEFLTYFQNEAQLEKSRLLSDRFSAERPKGSFSTLEIQRTEQGDSAMYLCASNAGRSAGELFFGEGSRLTVL.

The rearrangement joins TRBV15 to TRBJ1-2, with D uncertain. The CDR3 loop spans 15 amino acids. V was clipped by 0 bases and J by 7 bases, with 15 bases between them. CDR1 is LNHNV, CDR2 YYDKDF, per germline (reference sequence). This chain's CDR3 is CATSRDRIPGVGYTF. CDR3 DNA: TGTGCCACCAGCAGAGATCGAATACCGGGTGTTGGCTACACCTTC.

V gene TRBV6-5 combines with J gene TRBJ1-2; 8 bases agree with TRBD1. Per germline, CDR1 MNHEY and CDR2 SVGAGI. V was pared by 7 bases and J by 1 base, with 5 bases of the junction left unmatched. This CDR3 has 14 residues. Written as DNA, the CDR3 is TGTGCCAGCAATCCGACAGGGGTTAACTATGGCTACACCTTC. As protein: CASNPTGVNYGYTF.

This chain uses TRBV6-2 or TRBV6-3 with TRBJ2-7; the D gene is possibly TRBD1 (5 bases). Germline CDR1 is MNHEY and CDR2 is SVGEGT. Trimming took off 5 bases at V and 4 bases at J, with 9 bases between the two ends. This CDR3 spans 12 amino acids. The CDR3 region has the DNA TGTGCCAGCAGTCCAGCAGGGTACGAGCAGTACTTC. Residues: CASSPAGYEQYF.

The chain joins TRBV20-1 to TRBJ2-1; 12 nucleotides line up with TRBD2. V trimming: 3 bases; J trimming: 0 bases; junction bases outside the gene matches: 9. There are 18 residues in the CDR3. Looked up from germline, CDR1 is DFQATT and CDR2 is SNEGSKA (reference sequence). Here the CDR3 DNA reads TGCAGTGCTAGTGGGCCTAGCGGGGGGGCCCGCTCCTACAATGAGCAGTTCTTC. It specifies CSASGPSGGARSYNEQFF.

This clone is labeled as large. The chain joins TRBV11-2 to TRBJ2-1; 8 bases line up with TRBD2. The germline V gene encodes CDR1 SGHAT and CDR2 FQNNGV. Germline trimming cut 2 bases from V and 4 bases from J; bases unmatched to any gene: 13. The CDR3 covers 18 residues. The CDR3 loop reads CASSLIFGSGGSYNEQFF. The CDR3 DNA follows: TGTGCCAGCAGCTTAATATTTGGGAGCGGGGGCTCGTACAATGAGCAGTTCTTC.

The chain uses TRBV28 and TRBJ1-2; TRBD1 might be the D (6 bases). V was clipped by 6 bases and J by 3 bases, with 14 bases between them. The CDR3 length is 14 residues. Germline values: CDR1 MDHEN, CDR2 SYDVKM. CDR3 coding DNA: TGTGCCAGCAGCCCACGCAGGGGTTACTATGGCTACACCTTC. This gives the protein CASSPRRGYYGYTF.

The CDR3 loop is CAISESPGAGEKLFF. CDR3 DNA sequence: TGTGCCATCAGTGAGTCGCCAGGGGCTGGGGAAAAACTGTTTTTT. The chain has TRBV10-3 and TRBJ1-4; tentatively, D is TRBD1 (6 bases). Germline V gene sequence: CDR1 ENHRY, CDR2 SYGVKD. The CDR3 contains 15 residues. V shed 0 bases and J shed 8 bases, with 13 bases lying between them.

In DNA form, the CDR3 reads TGTGCCAGCAGTTCCAGTCGGGGGGGCTGGTACGAAAAACTGTTTTTT. Its protein is CASSSSRGGWYEKLFF. The J gene is TRBJ1-4, the V gene TRBV27; possibly TRBD1 for D (6 bases). In germline, CDR1 is MNHEY, CDR2 SMNVEV (reference sequence). V was clipped by 4 bases and J by 8 bases, with 20 bases between them. The length of the CDR3 is 16 residues.

This chain joins TRBV3-1 (or the pseudogene TRBV3-2) and TRBJ1-5; D is uncertain. CDR3 length: 12 residues. The V end lost 1 base, the J end lost 7 bases, and 5 bases lay between the germline ends. The V gene's germline CDR1 is LGHDT and CDR2 YNNKEL (reference sequence). CDR3 bases: TGTGCCAGCAGCCAAGTCAAACAGCCCCAGCATTTT. Its translation is CASSQVKQPQHF.

Of note for this clone: At one boundary the junction diverges from the germline segment, which might be a read error. This CDR3 is CASSPAGTGKQPQHF. The CDR3 coding sequence is TGTGCCAGTAGTCCCGCCGGGACAGGCAAACAGCCCCAGCATTTT. V usage is TRBV19 and J usage is TRBJ1-5, with 8 bases that match TRBD1. Germline-derived CDR1 and CDR2 are LNHDA and SQIVND (reference sequence). CDR3 length: 15 amino acids.

This clone has more than one count but fewer than ten. The chain uses TRBV19 and TRBJ1-1; weak D call: TRBD1 (6 bases). CDR3 length equals 15 residues. V was cut by 6 bases and J by 1 base, with 15 bases left in between. The V gene's germline CDR1 is LNHDA and CDR2 SQIVND (reference sequence). CDR3 nucleotides: TGTGCCAGTAGAAAAGGACAGTTCCCGAACACTGAAGCTTTCTTT. It encodes CASRKGQFPNTEAFF.

This chain uses TRBV25-1 with TRBJ1-1; TRBD1 is a possible D gene (6 bases). Trimming removed 1 base at V and 0 bases at J, with 12 bases between. This CDR3 spans 16 amino acids. CDR1 is MGHDK, CDR2 SYGVNS, per germline. The CDR3 DNA sequence: TGTGCCAGCAGTGAATCTAAGGGACACCTGAACACTGAAGCTTTCTTT. Translated: CASSESKGHLNTEAFF. Together with reference TRBV25-1 and TRBJ1-1, the CDR3 gives the full variable domain: EADIYQTPRYLVIGTGKKITLECSQTMGHDKMYWYQQDPGMELHLIHYSYGVNSTEKGDLSSESTVSRIRTEHFPLTLESARPSHTSQYLCASSESKGHLNTEAFFGQGTRLTVV.

The gene calls are TRBV3-1 (or the pseudogene TRBV3-2) and TRBJ2-1; 10 bases fit TRBD1. Unmatched junction bases numbered 4, after V lost 5 bases and J lost 3 bases. The CDR3 length is 15 residues. Germline V gives CDR1 LGHDT, CDR2 YNNKEL (reference sequence). CDR3 sequence: CASSKGQGYYNEQFF. DNA of the CDR3: TGTGCCAGCAGCAAGGGACAGGGGTACTACAATGAGCAGTTCTTC.

The V and J genes are TRBV6-5 and TRBJ1-1; TRBD1 agrees at 8 bases. The junction had 8 bases not matched to a gene; V was cut back by 5 bases and J by 3 bases. The CDR3 length is 15 residues. Germline loops: CDR1 MNHEY, CDR2 SVGAGI. CDR3 sequence: CASSPFRGQHTEAFF. The CDR3 DNA reads as TGTGCCAGCAGTCCTTTCAGGGGGCAGCACACTGAAGCTTTCTTT.